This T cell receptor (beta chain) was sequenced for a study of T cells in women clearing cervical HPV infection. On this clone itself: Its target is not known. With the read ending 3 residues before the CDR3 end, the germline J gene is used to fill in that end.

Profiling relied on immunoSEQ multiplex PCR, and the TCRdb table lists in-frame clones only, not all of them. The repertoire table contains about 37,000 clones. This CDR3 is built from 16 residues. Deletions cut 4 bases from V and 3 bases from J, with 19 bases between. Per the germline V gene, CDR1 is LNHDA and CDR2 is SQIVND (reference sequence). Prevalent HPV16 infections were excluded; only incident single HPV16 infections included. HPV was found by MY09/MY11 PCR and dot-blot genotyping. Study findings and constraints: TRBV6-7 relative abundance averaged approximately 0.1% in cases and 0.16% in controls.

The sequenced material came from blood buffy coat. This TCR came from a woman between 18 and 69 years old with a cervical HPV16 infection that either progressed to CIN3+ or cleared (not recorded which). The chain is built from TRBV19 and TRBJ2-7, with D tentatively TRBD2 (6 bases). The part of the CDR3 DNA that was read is TGTGCCAGTAGTACCCGGGGGAGCGCGGGGAGCTACGAG. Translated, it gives CASSTRGSAGSYE. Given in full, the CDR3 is CASSTRGSAGSYEQYF.